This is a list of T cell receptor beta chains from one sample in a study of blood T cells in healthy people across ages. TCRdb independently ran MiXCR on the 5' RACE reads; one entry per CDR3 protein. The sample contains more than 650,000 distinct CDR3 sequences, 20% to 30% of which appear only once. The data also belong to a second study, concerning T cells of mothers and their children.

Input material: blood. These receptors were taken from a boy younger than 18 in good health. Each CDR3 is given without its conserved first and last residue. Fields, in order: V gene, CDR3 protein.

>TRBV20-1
SARVGGRSEKLF
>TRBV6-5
ASSYLRSPDEQF
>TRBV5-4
ASNLEGADTQY
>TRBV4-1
ASSQVWDGYYEQY
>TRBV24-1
ASRGTGGFDEQF
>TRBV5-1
ASAMGQGIVDTQY
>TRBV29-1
SVTGGGQTNEKLF
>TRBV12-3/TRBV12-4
ASSFSGEGTQY
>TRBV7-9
ASRGGAGSVYSPLH
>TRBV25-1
ASSDRTSRPNYGYT
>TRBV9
ASSSPGPRPETQY
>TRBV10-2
ASSAGLAGANEQF
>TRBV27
ASSFGGGGEKLF
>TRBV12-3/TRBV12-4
ASSLTGGADQPQH
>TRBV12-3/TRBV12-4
ASSLSAGPNNEQF
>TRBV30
AWSVQGGYT
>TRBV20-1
SAYRSDRGQSRT
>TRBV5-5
ASSFGHMNTEAF
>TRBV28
ASTSAGVSYEQY
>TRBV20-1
SAPPRRQNYGYT
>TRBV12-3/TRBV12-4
ASSFGQGGEQY
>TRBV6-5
ASSSFGQGRDGYT
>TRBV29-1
SAKEDYMNTQAF
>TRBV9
ASSVDLTGRETQY
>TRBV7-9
ASSTSAGTPLGANVLT
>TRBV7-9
ASSRNDGYGYT
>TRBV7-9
ASSFTGREAF
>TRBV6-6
ASNSSETQY
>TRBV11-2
ASSFYAGDTEAF
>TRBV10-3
AIIPGLGDADTQY
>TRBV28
ASIGGGAFQETQY
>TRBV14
ASSKRLGETQY
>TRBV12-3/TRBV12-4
ASSLVGGGTGELF
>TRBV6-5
ASSHLGTGLNEQY
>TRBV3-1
ASSQLGIQSEQY
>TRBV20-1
SVDPFSGRARGDTQY
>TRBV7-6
ASSLADYEQF
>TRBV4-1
ASSHWDSQASPLH
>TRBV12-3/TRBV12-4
ASTKGGAGEQF
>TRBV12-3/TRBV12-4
ASSLGKGNTEAF
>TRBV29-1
SVARGDEQY
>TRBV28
ASSLTAVGSLYEQY
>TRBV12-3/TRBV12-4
ASSLGQGRINQPQH
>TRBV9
ASSVAGTGVGSPLH
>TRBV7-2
ASSSYGEDNEQF
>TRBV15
ATSRGNRGETQY
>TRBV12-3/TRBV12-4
ASSLFGHNIQY
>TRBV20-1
SASQYEQY
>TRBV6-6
ASSTSHRVETQY
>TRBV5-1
ASSVGGEAF
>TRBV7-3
ASSLLGGGKGERY
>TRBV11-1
ASSLGLTEAKNIQY
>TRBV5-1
ASSLVFLAGDPETQY
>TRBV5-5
ASSLAPSALSTDTQY
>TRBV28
ASSPYHINEKLF